This T cell receptor (beta chain) was captured in a study of blood T cell repertoires in COVID-19. The wider study: Sites across the United States, Italy and Spain contributed samples from acute and convalescent COVID-19. PBMCs, B-cell-depleted T cells, or T cells provided the cDNA or gDNA that made up the material.

This CDR3 comprises 20 residues. The V segment lost 3 bases and the J segment 2 bases; nucleotides outside the gene matches: 12. Germline V gene lookup returns CDR1 SGDLS and CDR2 YYNGEE. Here immunoSEQ multiplex PCR was the method, and the copy in TCRdb shows in-frame clones only, minus some. The top ten hold about 1.2% of the sample, which has about 300,000 clones, 65% to 85% seen once. The sequence was collected from a woman aged 50 to 65 with acute or convalescent COVID-19. Sequencing was performed on peripheral blood. V is TRBV9 and J is TRBJ2-2, with 14 bases that match TRBD2. CDR3: CASSALLRGLAGANTGELFF. CDR3 nucleotide sequence: TGTGCCAGCAGCGCCCTCCTGAGGGGACTAGCGGGGGCCAACACCGGGGAGCTGTTTTTT.